This T cell receptor (beta chain) was identified in a study of T cell changes during pregnancy in multiple sclerosis. Clones were sequenced by immunoSEQ multiplex PCR, and TCRdb holds only the in-frame ones, with some missing. In the table there are fewer than 110,000 clones, just under 95% of which are singletons. The CDR3 length is 13 residues. The V end was cut by 2 bases, the J end by 9 bases, with 14 bases between. CDR1 and CDR2 from the germline V gene are SQVTM and ANQGSEA. The chain has TRBV29-1 and TRBJ2-1; D call uncertain. The sequences come from peripheral blood, collected in the third trimester of pregnancy. The TCR originated in a female donor in good health, enrolled as a control in a pregnancy study. DNA for the CDR3: TGCAGCGTTGAACAGGCTACATCACCTGAGCAGTTCTTC. Protein product: CSVEQATSPEQFF.